Reported below is one TCR beta chain. The source of the sample is a study of T cell changes during pregnancy in multiple sclerosis. The data were produced by immunoSEQ multiplex PCR, yet TCRdb's version contains in-frame clones alone and is incomplete. This table has some 41,000 clones, roughly nine tenths appearing once. Here the sequenced sample was CD4+ T cells from peripheral blood mononuclear cells, taken in the first trimester of pregnancy. The source of this sequence is a female donor with multiple sclerosis, enrolled in a pregnancy study.

The CDR3 loop reads CASSKTGDSRFF. The CDR3 DNA follows: TGTGCCAGCAGTAAAACAGGGGATAGTCGGTTCTTC. The J gene is TRBJ2-1, the V gene TRBV2, with TRBD1 identical over 7 bases. Trimming removed 5 bases from V and 15 bases from J; junction bases left unmatched: 10. The germline V gene encodes CDR1 SNHLY and CDR2 FYNNEI. The CDR3 consists of 12 residues.